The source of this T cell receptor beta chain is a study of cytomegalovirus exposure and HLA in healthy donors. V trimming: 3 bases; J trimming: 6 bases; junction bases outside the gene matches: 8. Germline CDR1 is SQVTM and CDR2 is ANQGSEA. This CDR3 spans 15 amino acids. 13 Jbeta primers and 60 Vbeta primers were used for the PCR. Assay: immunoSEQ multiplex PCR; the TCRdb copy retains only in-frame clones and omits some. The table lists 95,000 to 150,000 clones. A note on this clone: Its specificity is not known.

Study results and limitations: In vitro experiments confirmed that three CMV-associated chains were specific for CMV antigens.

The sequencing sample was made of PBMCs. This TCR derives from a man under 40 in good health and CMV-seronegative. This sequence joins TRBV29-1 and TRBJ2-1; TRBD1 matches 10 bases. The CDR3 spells CSVDLLRDRGNEQFF. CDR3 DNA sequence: TGCAGCGTTGACTTACTCCGGGACAGGGGCAATGAGCAGTTCTTC.